This TCR beta chain was recorded in a study of blood T cell repertoires in COVID-19 (dated by TCRdb to the early 2020s). Context from the whole study: Samples from collaborators originated in the United States, Italy and Spain and spanned both the acute and convalescent phases of COVID-19. The sample metadata nearly always contained a de-identified subject ID, COVID-19 status, age in years and sex. The prospective study material was composed of cDNA or gDNA derived from T cells, B-cell-depleted T cells, or PBMCs. The repertoires were released in a freely available public database meant as a resource for research on the immune response to SARS-CoV-2. Where available, HLA class I and class II types were taken from metadata supplied by the sample provider and were not determined by assay-based typing. The samples were drawn from the first 160 participants of the ongoing ImmuneRACE study and from under 1,500 subjects provided by 6 global collaborators. The dataset comprised deeply sampled blood TCRbeta repertoires from subjects exposed to, actively infected with, or recovered from COVID-19. The investigation overall reported the following: Clinical and demographic metadata were provided uncurated, with the amount varying by source and participant.

Its CDR3 holds 13 amino acids, cysteine through phenylalanine. The kept DNA is CDR3 alone, 39 bases in frame from the first base. V gives up 8 bases and J gives up 3 bases, and the segment between their germline ends measures 12 bases. Via the germline V gene (reference sequence), CDR1 is LNHDA and CDR2 SQIVND. TCRbeta CDR3 regions were amplified from genomic DNA by means of the immunoSEQ Assay, a bias-controlled multiplex PCR. Under the source paper's analysis protocol: The number of nucleated cells in each sample was estimated from the amplification of reference gene primers within the assay. To quantify the absolute abundance of each unique TCRbeta CDR3 rearrangement, sequence reads were collapsed and filtered. For each sample, productive Simpson clonality was calculated by taking the square root of Simpson's diversity index across productive rearrangements. TCRdb mirrors the immuneACCESS table, restricted to in-frame sequences. Some clones are absent from its copies; in checked studies, under half trace to an unresolved V gene, and the reason for the others is unknown. V and J calls and clone size are as listed in that table; D and trimming were resolved from the DNA. For this sample the table gives 100,000 to 150,000 clones, of which around 76% were detected only once. Roughly 5% of the sample is in the top ten clones.

Collaborating institutions collected whole blood in K2EDTA tubes following their own protocols. For TCRbeta analysis, collaborators shipped samples in one of three forms: frozen whole blood, isolated PBMCs, or DNA extracted from either of those sample types. As for this clone: What antigen it recognizes has not been identified. One base away there is no much larger clone; base qualities are not given.

Sequenced input: peripheral blood. The source of this sequence is a man in his fifties or sixties with acute or convalescent COVID-19. The sequence links TRBV19 to TRBJ2-3; the D gene identity is not certain. The CDR3 reads as follows: CASSKGDTDTQYF. In nucleotides, the sequence is TGTGCCAGTTCTAAAGGAGATACAGATACGCAGTATTTT.